This T cell receptor beta chain came from a study of control samples from healthy donors and cancer patients. Only in-frame clones appear in the TCRdb table, and some are missing; sequencing was by immunoSEQ multiplex PCR. The repertoire holds about 180,000 clones, roughly 94% seen once, with roughly 1.3% in the top ten. Trimming pared 3 bases from V and 0 bases from J, leaving 0 bases between. The CDR3 has 11 residues. The V gene's germline CDR1 is DFQATT and CDR2 SNEGSKA (reference sequence). The receptor's source is a woman under 30 in good health. The chain is built from TRBV20-1 and TRBJ1-3, with unresolved D. The sample taken for sequencing was blood. Here the CDR3 DNA reads TGCAGTGCTAGCTCTGGAAACACCATATATTTT. Amino acid sequence: CSASSGNTIYF.